The next 14 T cell receptor beta chains were all read from a single sample in a study of cytomegalovirus exposure and HLA in healthy donors. PCR used 60 Vbeta primers and 13 Jbeta primers. The protocol was immunoSEQ multiplex PCR, while the TCRdb copy is restricted to in-frame clones and leaves out a portion. The sample yields around 150,000 clones, roughly 88% seen once. The sample taken for sequencing was PBMCs. The receptors come from a man aged 18 to 29 in good health and CMV-seropositive.

The rearrangement links TRBV5-1 to TRBJ2-5; D ambiguous. The V end was cut by 1 base, the J end by 5 bases, with 9 bases between. Germline V gene lookup returns CDR1 SGHRS and CDR2 YFSETQ. The CDR3 sequence is 13 residues long. The CDR3 bases are TGCGCCAGCAGCTTGATCCCCAGGGAGACCCAGTACTTC. Its translation: CASSLIPRETQYF. Full variable domain (outside the CDR3, taken from reference TRBV5-1 and TRBJ2-5): KAGVTQTPRYLIKTRGQQVTLSCSPISGHRSVSWYQQTPGQGLQFLFEYFSETQRNKGNFPGRFSGRQFSNSRSEMNVSTLELGDSALYLCASSLIPRETQYFGPGTRLLVL.

The chain combines TRBV5-1 with TRBJ1-3, with TRBD1 matching 8 bases. The trim removed 0 bases at V and 4 bases at J, leaving 6 bases unmatched. The CDR3 runs 16 residues. The germline V gene encodes CDR1 SGHRS and CDR2 YFSETQ. For the CDR3, the DNA is TGCGCCAGCAGCTTGGCCGGCAGGGGGCCCGGAAACACCATATATTTT. Protein product: CASSLAGRGPGNTIYF.

This sequence joins TRBV7-8 and TRBJ2-5, with D possibly TRBD2 on 5 matching bases. This CDR3 comprises 13 residues. Germline V gene data show CDR1 as SGHVS and CDR2 as FQNEAQ. Trimming took off 5 bases at V and 5 bases at J, with 12 bases between the two ends. This CDR3 reads CASSTGEIETQYF. CDR3 nucleotide sequence: TGTGCCAGCAGCACCGGGGAGATCGAGACCCAGTACTTC. Variable domain in full (rest from reference TRBV7-8 and TRBJ2-5): GAGVSQSPRYKVAKRGQDVALRCDPISGHVSLFWYQQALGQGPEFLTYFQNEAQLDKSGLPSDRFFAERPEGSVSTLKIQRTQQEDSAVYLCASSTGEIETQYFGPGTRLLVL.

This clone was detected once. The rearrangement uses TRBV25-1 and TRBJ2-6, with a tentative D call TRBD1 (5 bases). V lost 2 bases and J lost 3, with 8 bases in between. CDR1 MGHDK and CDR2 SYGVNS come from the germline V gene. The CDR3 loop spans 15 amino acids. CDR3 region: CASSEGALGANVLTF. The CDR3 nucleotides read TGTGCCAGCAGTGAAGGGGCGCTTGGGGCCAACGTCCTGACTTTC.

In its sample, this clone was seen once. The chain links TRBV11-2 to TRBJ2-5; 11 nucleotides match TRBD2. Germline V gene data show CDR1 as SGHAT and CDR2 as FQNNGV. J was trimmed by 6 bases and V by 1 base; bases with no gene match: 7. The CDR3 runs to 16 residues. CDR3 protein: CASSLAWTSGSKTQYF. CDR3 DNA: TGTGCCAGCAGCTTAGCCTGGACTAGCGGGTCCAAGACCCAGTACTTC.

Comment on this clone: One end of the junction varies from germline; a read error may be responsible. This sequence joins TRBV7-9 and TRBJ1-5; maybe TRBD1 (5 bases). The germline CDR1 and CDR2 sequences are SEHNR and FQNEAQ (reference sequence). This CDR3 is 12 amino acids long. The CDR3 reads CASSSDSKVRNF. The CDR3 DNA follows: TGTGCCAGCAGCTCAGACAGTAAAGTAAGGAATTTT.

The rearrangement uses TRBV7-8 and TRBJ1-2; D may be TRBD1 (6 bases). V lost 4 bases to trimming and J lost 8 bases, with 17 bases between them. The CDR3 contains 14 residues. Germline V CDR1 and CDR2: SGHVS, FQNEAQ. This chain's CDR3 is CASSSGTHLLGYTF. DNA of the CDR3: TGTGCCAGCAGCTCAGGGACACACTTATTGGGCTACACCTTC.

V and J are TRBV27 and TRBJ1-5; weak D call: TRBD1 (6 bases). The V end was cut by 4 bases, the J end by 6 bases, with 16 bases between. The CDR3 covers 15 residues. In germline, CDR1 is MNHEY, CDR2 SMNVEV (reference sequence). In nucleotides, the CDR3 is TGTGCCAGCAGTTCACAGGGTAGAATCGGTCAGCCCCAGCATTTT. This translates into CASSSQGRIGQPQHF.

The chain recombines TRBV19 with TRBJ1-1; no clear D. V lost 1 base and J lost 7, with 13 bases in between. The V gene's germline CDR1 is LNHDA and CDR2 SQIVND (reference sequence). The length of the CDR3 is 14 residues. The CDR3 sequence is CASSIGAPASEAFF. CDR3 sequence (DNA): TGTGCCAGTAGTATAGGGGCGCCAGCCAGTGAAGCTTTCTTT. The whole variable domain, filled in from reference TRBV19 and TRBJ1-1, reads DGGITQSPKYLFRKEGQNVTLSCEQNLNHDAMYWYRQDPGQGLRLIYYSQIVNDFQKGDIAEGYSVSREKKESFPLTVTSAQKNPTAFYLCASSIGAPASEAFFGQGTRLTVV.

The chain employs TRBV7-2 and TRBJ2-5; TRBD2 might be the D (6 bases). V was shortened by 4 bases and J by 0 bases, with 9 bases between the two germline ends. The length of the CDR3 is 14 residues. Germline V gene data show CDR1 as SGHTA and CDR2 as FQGNSA. The CDR3 reads CASSYGGNQETQYF. Written as DNA, the CDR3 is TGTGCCAGCAGCTACGGGGGAAACCAAGAGACCCAGTACTTC.

The chain employs TRBV6-1 and TRBJ1-2, with TRBD1 matching over 8 bases. The CDR3 has 14 residues. Trimming at V came to 6 bases and at J to 6 bases, leaving 9 bases not matched to a gene. CDR1 is MNHNS, CDR2 SASEGT, per germline. CDR3 sequence: CASRQWTGPDGYTF. Here the CDR3 DNA reads TGTGCCAGCAGACAATGGACAGGGCCCGATGGCTACACCTTC.

The CDR3 here is CASSEPPGQGQETQYF. In DNA, the CDR3 is TGCGCCAGCAGTGAGCCACCGGGACAGGGCCAAGAGACCCAGTACTTC. The chain is built from TRBV5-1 and TRBJ2-5; 9 positions agree with TRBD1. Per the germline V gene, CDR1 is SGHRS and CDR2 is YFSETQ. V lost 5 bases, J lost 1 base, and 9 bases stayed unmatched. The CDR3 extends over 16 amino acids.

This chain uses TRBV19 with TRBJ1-1; 9 positions match TRBD1. Per the germline V gene, CDR1 is LNHDA and CDR2 is SQIVND (reference sequence). V was clipped by 10 bases and J by 1 base; unmatched bases: 10. The CDR3 is 15 residues long. The CDR3 reads CATTGGASRNTEAFF. CDR3 bases: TGTGCCACCACAGGGGGCGCGAGTAGGAACACTGAAGCTTTCTTT.

The chain is built from TRBV2 and TRBJ1-2; D is unclear. This CDR3 has 22 amino acids. V was trimmed by 6 bases and J by 2 bases, leaving 37 bases between them. Germline V lookup: CDR1 SNHLY, CDR2 FYNNEI. This CDR3 is CASSELPGMPAPASIRNYGYTF. The CDR3 DNA is TGTGCCAGCAGCGAGCTTCCGGGTATGCCGGCCCCGGCATCCATTCGAAACTATGGCTACACCTTC.